There are a few counts of the clone carrying this TCR beta chain. Data came from immunoSEQ multiplex PCR; TCRdb stores just in-frame clones and leaves some out. The sample contains some 140,000 clones, around 83% of which appear only once. The data belong to a study of blood T cell repertoires in COVID-19. The CDR3 has 12 residues. V lost 2 bases and J 7 bases, leaving 6 bases between the germline ends. CDR1 is LGHNT and CDR2 is FRNRAP in the germline V gene. The specimen sequenced was peripheral blood. The receptor comes from a woman aged 60-75 years with COVID-19, enrolled during active disease. V usage is TRBV12-5 and J usage is TRBJ1-5; the D is unclear. DNA for the CDR3: TGTGCTAGTGGTTTGCCCAGGCAGCCCCAGCATTTT. It yields the protein CASGLPRQPQHF.